This is a list of T cell receptor beta chains from one sample in a study of blood T cell repertoires in COVID-19. Generated by immunoSEQ multiplex PCR, the TCRdb table keeps only in-frame clones and is missing some. The sample holds about 95,000 clones, roughly four fifths seen once. The specimen sequenced was peripheral blood. All receptors come from a human donor in a cohort sampled during active COVID-19. CDR3s include the opening cysteine and the closing phenylalanine or tryptophan. A D gene is named only where the DNA matches it firmly. Size is stated for part of the rows, as once, few or many counts, or as a class when the clone is expanded.

v_call	clone_size	d_call	j_call	cdr3_nt	cdr3_aa
TRBV18	-	TRBD2	TRBJ2-4	TGTGCCAGCGAACCACCTTCGGGACTAGCGGGAAACATTCAGTACTTC	CASEPPSGLAGNIQYF
TRBV18	-	TRBD1	TRBJ1-2	TGTGCCAGCTCATCCCAGACAGGGGGGGACTATGGCTACACCTTC	CASSSQTGGDYGYTF
TRBV19	-	TRBD1	TRBJ1-1	TGTGCCAGTACCTCACAGGGGGCAGGGGCTTTCTTT	CASTSQGAGAFF
TRBV29-1	-	TRBD1	TRBJ1-2	TGCAGCGGGAGGGGACAGGGGGTCATTGGCTACACCTTC	CSGRGQGVIGYTF
TRBV15	-	-	TRBJ2-3	TGTGCCACCAGCAGAGACGGGGGTCCGAATACGCAGTATTTT	CATSRDGGPNTQYF
TRBV19	-	TRBD1	TRBJ1-4	TGTGCCAGTAGTAAAAGGCGTCGATTGGAGACAGGGGATGAAAAACTGTTTTTT	CASSKRRRLETGDEKLFF
TRBV29-1	-	-	TRBJ1-1	TGCAGCGTTGAAGACTGGAACACTGAAGCTTTCTTT	CSVEDWNTEAFF
TRBV7-2	-	-	TRBJ1-2	TGTGCCAGCAGCGCGACGGGGTCCTATGGCTACACCTTC	CASSATGSYGYTF
TRBV28	-	-	TRBJ1-1	TGTGCCAGCAGCCTCGGGCAGGGGAGCACTGAAGCTTTCTTT	CASSLGQGSTEAFF
TRBV7-6	-	TRBD2	TRBJ2-7	TGTGCCAGCAGCTTTGGGACTAGCGGGGGCAGCTCCTACGAGCAGTACTTC	CASSFGTSGGSSYEQYF
TRBV27	-	TRBD2	TRBJ2-3	TGTGCCAGCAGTTTAACGACTAGCGGGAGGGCCGGGACAGATACGCAGTATTTT	CASSLTTSGRAGTDTQYF
TRBV18	-	-	TRBJ2-2	TGTGCCAGCTCACCCGACGGACAGAAGAACACCGGGGAGCTGTTTTTT	CASSPDGQKNTGELFF
TRBV27	-	TRBD1	TRBJ2-5	TGTGCCAGCAGTAACACACAGGGGAGAGAGACCCAGTACTTC	CASSNTQGRETQYF
TRBV19	-	TRBD2	TRBJ2-1	TGTGCCAGTAGCGGTGATAGCGGGACATACAATGAGCAGTTCTTC	CASSGDSGTYNEQFF
TRBV19	-	TRBD2	TRBJ2-1	TGTGCCAGTAGTCCCGGACTAGCGGGCCCCTACAATGAGCAGTTCTTC	CASSPGLAGPYNEQFF
TRBV5-6	-	TRBD1	TRBJ1-2	TGTGCCAGCAGCTCACCGGGACAGGGGGCGTTTGGCTACACCTTC	CASSSPGQGAFGYTF
TRBV7-9	-	-	TRBJ1-1	TGTGCCAGCAGCTTTGGACATTTGAACACTGAAGCTTTCTTT	CASSFGHLNTEAFF
TRBV2	-	TRBD1	TRBJ1-2	TGTGCCAGCAGTGAATCGACCGGGACAGCCGTTGGCTACACCTTC	CASSESTGTAVGYTF
TRBV4-3	few	-	TRBJ1-6	TGCGCCAGCAGCCAAGATCCGGGATTCAGCTCCTATAATTCACCCCTCCACTTT	CASSQDPGFSSYNSPLHF
TRBV5-1	-	TRBD1	TRBJ2-1	TGCGCCAGCAGTCCCGGGACAGGGGTCTACAATGAGCAGTTCTTC	CASSPGTGVYNEQFF
TRBV14	-	TRBD2	TRBJ2-1	TGTGCCAGCAGCCAAGATCGCGGGGGGGCCTGGGATGAGCAGTTCTTC	CASSQDRGGAWDEQFF
TRBV19	-	TRBD1	TRBJ2-7	TGTGCCACTGGACAGGAGCGCGAGCAGTACTTC	CATGQEREQYF